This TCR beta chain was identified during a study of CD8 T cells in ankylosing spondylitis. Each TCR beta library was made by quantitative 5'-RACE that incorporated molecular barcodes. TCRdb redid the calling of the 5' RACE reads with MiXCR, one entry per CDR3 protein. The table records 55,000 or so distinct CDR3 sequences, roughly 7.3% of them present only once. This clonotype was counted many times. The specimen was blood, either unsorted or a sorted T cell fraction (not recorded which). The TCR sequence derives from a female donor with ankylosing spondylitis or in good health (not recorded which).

Written as DNA, the CDR3 is TGTGCCAGCAGCTTAGTAGACAGTATTAGCACTGAAGCTTTCTTT. It encodes CASSLVDSISTEAFF. V and J are TRBV7-8 and TRBJ1-1; D may be TRBD1 (5 bases). The CDR3 length is 15 residues. Trimming took off 1 base at V and 4 bases at J, with 13 bases between the two ends. Per germline, CDR1 SGHVS and CDR2 FQNEAQ.